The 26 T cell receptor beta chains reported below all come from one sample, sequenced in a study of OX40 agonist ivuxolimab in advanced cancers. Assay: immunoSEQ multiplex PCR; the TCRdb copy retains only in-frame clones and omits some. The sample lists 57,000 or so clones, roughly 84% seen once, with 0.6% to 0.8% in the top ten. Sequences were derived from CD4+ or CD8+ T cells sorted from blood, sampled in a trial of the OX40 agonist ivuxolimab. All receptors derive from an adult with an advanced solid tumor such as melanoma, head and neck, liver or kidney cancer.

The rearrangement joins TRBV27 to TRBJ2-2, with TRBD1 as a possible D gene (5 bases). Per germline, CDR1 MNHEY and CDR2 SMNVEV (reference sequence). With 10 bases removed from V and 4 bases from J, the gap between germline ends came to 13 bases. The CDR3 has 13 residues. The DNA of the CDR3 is TGTGCCACCAGATTGGGGCTCACCGGGGAGCTGTTTTTT. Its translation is CATRLGLTGELFF.

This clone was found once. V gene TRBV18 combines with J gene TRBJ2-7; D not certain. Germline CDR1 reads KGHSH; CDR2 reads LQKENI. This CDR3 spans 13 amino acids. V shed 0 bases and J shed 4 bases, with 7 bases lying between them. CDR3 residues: CASSPPSGYEQYF. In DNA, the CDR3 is TGTGCCAGCTCACCACCTTCTGGGTACGAGCAGTACTTC.

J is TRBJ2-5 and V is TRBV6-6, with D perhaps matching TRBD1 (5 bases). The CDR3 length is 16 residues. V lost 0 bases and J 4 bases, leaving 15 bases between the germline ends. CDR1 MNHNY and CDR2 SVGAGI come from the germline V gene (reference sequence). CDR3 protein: CASSYSRQGLGETQYF. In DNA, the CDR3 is TGTGCCAGCAGTTACTCGAGGCAGGGTTTGGGAGAGACCCAGTACTTC.

The CDR3 DNA sequence: TGCGCCAGCAGCTTTCTCCCTCGTGGGACAGGAAATTACAATGAGCAGTTCTTC. Its protein is CASSFLPRGTGNYNEQFF. V and J are TRBV4-1 and TRBJ2-1, with 8 bases that match TRBD1. Trimming took 5 bases from V and 4 from J; bases not matched to a gene: 16. CDR1 is MGHRA, CDR2 YSYEKL, per germline. The CDR3 extends over 18 amino acids.

CDR3 in DNA: TGTGCCAGCACCATGGGAGGAAACACCATATATTTT. Its protein is CASTMGGNTIYF. The rearrangement uses TRBV28 and TRBJ1-3; no clear D. Trimming removed 7 bases from V and 4 bases from J, with 8 bases in between. This CDR3 is built from 12 residues. Germline assignment: CDR1 MDHEN and CDR2 SYDVKM.

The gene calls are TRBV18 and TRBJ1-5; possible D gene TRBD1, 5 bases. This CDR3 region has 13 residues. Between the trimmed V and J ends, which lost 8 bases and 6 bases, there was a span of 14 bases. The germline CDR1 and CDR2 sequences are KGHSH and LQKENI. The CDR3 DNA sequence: TGTGCCAGCCGCAGGGAAATCAGTCAGCCCCAGCATTTT. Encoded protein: CASRREISQPQHF.

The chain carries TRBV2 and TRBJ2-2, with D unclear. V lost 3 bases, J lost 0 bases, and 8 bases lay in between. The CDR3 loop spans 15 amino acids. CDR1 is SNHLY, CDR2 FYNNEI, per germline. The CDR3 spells CASSDQAANTGELFF. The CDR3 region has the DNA TGTGCCAGCAGTGACCAGGCGGCGAACACCGGGGAGCTGTTTTTT.

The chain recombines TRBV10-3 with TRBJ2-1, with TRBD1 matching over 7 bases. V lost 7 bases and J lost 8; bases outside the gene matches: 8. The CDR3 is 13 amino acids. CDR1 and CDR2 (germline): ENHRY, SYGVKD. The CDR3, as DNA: TGTGCCATCAACAGGCAGGGGGACCATGAGCAGTTCTTC. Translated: CAINRQGDHEQFF.

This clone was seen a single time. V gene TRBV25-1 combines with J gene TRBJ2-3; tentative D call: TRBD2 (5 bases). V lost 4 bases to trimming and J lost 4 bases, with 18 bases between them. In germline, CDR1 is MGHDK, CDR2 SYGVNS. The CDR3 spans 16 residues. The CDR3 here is CASSGSAVASADTQYF. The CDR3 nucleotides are TGTGCCAGCAGTGGTTCGGCGGTAGCGTCCGCAGATACGCAGTATTTT.

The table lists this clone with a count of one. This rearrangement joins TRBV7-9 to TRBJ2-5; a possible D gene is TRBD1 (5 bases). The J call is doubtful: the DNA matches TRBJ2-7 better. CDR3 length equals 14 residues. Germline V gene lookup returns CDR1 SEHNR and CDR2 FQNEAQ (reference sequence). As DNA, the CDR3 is TGTGCCAGCAGCCCCAAGGGGCCCCCCTACGAGCAGTACTTC. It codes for CASSPKGPPYEQYF.

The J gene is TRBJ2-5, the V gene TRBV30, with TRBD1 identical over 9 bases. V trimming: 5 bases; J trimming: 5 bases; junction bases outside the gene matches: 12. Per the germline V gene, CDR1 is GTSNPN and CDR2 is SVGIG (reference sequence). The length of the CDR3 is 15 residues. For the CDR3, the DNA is TGTGCCTGGGGACAGGGGTCAGGTACATCGGAGACCCAGTACTTC. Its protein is CAWGQGSGTSETQYF.

CDR3 region: CASRIMAGETQYF. The CDR3 nucleotides read TGCGCCAGCAGGATCATGGCGGGGGAGACCCAGTACTTC. The chain is built from TRBV10-2 and TRBJ2-5, with a tentative D call TRBD2 (6 bases). Looked up from germline, CDR1 is WSHSY and CDR2 is SAAADI. V gave up 6 bases and J gave up 5 bases, with 13 bases separating them. This CDR3 contains 13 residues.

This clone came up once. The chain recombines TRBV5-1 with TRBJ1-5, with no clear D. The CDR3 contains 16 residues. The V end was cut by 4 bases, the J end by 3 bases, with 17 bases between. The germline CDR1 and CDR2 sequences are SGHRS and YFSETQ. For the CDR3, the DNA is TGCGCCAGCAGCCCTGGCGAGTCCGGATACAATCAGCCCCAGCATTTT. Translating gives CASSPGESGYNQPQHF.

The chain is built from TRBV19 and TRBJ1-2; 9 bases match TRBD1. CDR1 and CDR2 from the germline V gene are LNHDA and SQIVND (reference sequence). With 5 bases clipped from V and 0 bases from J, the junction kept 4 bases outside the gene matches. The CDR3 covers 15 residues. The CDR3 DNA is TGTGCCAGTAGTCCACAGGGGGCGGCTAACTATGGCTACACCTTC. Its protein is CASSPQGAANYGYTF.

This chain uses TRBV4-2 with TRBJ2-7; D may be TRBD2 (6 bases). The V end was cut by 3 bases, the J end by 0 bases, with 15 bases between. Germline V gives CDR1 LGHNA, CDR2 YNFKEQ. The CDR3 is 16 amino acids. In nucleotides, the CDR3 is TGTGCCAGCAGCCAGGCGGCCAGCGGGTCCTCCTACGAGCAGTACTTC. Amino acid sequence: CASSQAASGSSYEQYF.

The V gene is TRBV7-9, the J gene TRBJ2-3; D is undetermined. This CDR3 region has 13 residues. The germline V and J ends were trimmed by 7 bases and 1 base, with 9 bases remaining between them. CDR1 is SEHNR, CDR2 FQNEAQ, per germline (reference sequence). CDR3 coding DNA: TGTGCCAGCATTTCGGTCGGCACAGATACGCAGTATTTT. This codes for CASISVGTDTQYF.

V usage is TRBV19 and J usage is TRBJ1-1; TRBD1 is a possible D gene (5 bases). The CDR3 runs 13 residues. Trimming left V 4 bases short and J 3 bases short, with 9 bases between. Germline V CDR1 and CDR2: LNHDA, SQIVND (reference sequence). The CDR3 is CASSTTTDTEAFF. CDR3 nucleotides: TGTGCCAGTAGTACAACGACAGACACTGAAGCTTTCTTT.

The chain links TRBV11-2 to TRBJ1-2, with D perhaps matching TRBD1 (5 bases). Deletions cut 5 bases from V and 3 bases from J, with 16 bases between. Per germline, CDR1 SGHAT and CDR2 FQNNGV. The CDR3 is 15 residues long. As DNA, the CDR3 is TGTGCCAGCAGCGTATACTCGACAGCCCACTATGGCTACACCTTC. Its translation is CASSVYSTAHYGYTF.

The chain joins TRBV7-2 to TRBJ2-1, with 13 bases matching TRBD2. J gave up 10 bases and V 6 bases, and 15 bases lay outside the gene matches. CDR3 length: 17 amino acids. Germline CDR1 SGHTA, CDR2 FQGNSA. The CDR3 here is CASRPGTSGAWVTEQFF. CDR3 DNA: TGTGCCAGCAGGCCCGGGACTAGCGGGGCCTGGGTGACCGAGCAGTTCTTC.

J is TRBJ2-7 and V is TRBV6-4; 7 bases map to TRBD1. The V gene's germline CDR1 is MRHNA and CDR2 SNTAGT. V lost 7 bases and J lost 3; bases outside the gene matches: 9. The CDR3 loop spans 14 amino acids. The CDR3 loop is CASTGTAIFYEQYF. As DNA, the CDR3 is TGTGCCAGCACCGGGACAGCGATTTTCTACGAGCAGTACTTC.

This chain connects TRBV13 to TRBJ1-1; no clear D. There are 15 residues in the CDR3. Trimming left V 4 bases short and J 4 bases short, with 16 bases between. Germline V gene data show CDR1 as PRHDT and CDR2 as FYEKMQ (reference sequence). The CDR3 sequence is CASSSYDGPGTEAFF. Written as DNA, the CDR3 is TGTGCCAGCAGCTCTTATGATGGACCGGGCACTGAAGCTTTCTTT.

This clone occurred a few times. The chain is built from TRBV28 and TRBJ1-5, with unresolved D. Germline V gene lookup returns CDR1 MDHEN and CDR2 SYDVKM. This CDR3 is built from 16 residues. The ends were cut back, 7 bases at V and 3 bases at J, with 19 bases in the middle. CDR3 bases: TGTGCCAGCACCCCGTTTAAATGGGTGCTCAATCAGCCCCAGCATTTT. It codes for CASTPFKWVLNQPQHF.

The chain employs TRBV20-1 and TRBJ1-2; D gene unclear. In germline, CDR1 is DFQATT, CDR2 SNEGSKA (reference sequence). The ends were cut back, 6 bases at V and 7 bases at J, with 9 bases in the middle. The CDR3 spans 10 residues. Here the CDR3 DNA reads TGCAGTGCGGTGGAGGGTGGCTACACCTTC. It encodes CSAVEGGYTF.

The CDR3 nucleotides are TGTGCCAGCAGCTTAGAGACAGGGATCTATGGCTACACCTTC. Its protein is CASSLETGIYGYTF. The gene calls are TRBV7-2 and TRBJ1-2; 7 bases fit TRBD1. Trimming cost V 1 base and J 4 bases; bases outside gene matches: 3. The CDR3 loop spans 14 amino acids. Looked up from germline, CDR1 is SGHTA and CDR2 is FQGNSA.

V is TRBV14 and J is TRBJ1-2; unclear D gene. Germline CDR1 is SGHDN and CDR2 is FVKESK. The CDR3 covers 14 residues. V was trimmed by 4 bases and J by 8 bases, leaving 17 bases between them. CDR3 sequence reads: CASSPLGGIKGYTF. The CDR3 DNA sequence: TGTGCCAGCAGCCCCTTAGGCGGCATTAAGGGCTACACCTTC.

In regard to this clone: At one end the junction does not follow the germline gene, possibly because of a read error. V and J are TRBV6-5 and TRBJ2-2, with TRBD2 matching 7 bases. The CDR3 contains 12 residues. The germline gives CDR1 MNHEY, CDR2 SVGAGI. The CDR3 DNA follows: TGTGCCAGCAGTTACTGGGAGCGGGGAGCTGTTTTT. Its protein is CASSYWERGAVF.